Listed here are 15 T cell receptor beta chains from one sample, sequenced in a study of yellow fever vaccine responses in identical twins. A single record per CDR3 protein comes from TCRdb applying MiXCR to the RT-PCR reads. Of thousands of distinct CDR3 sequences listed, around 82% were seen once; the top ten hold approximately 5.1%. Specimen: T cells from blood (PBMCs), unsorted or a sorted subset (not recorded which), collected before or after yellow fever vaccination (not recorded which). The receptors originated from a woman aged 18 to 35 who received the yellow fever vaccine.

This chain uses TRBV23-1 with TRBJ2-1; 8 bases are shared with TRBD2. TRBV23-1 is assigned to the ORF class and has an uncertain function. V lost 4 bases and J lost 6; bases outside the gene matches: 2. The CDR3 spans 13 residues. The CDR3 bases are TGCGCCAGCAGTCGAGGACTAGCCAATGAGCAGTTCTTC. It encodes CASSRGLANEQFF.

The chain's CDR3 is CASSPLDRGLYNEQFF. The CDR3 nucleotides read TGCGCCAGCAGCCCCTTGGACAGGGGGCTCTACAATGAGCAGTTCTTC. The chain is built from TRBV4-1 and TRBJ2-1; TRBD1 matches at 11 bases. Germline assignment: CDR1 MGHRA and CDR2 YSYEKL. The CDR3 length is 16 residues. The trim removed 4 bases at V and 3 bases at J, leaving 5 bases unmatched.

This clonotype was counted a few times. DNA for the CDR3: TGTGCCAGCAGCCAGGACAGGGCTAGTGAAAAACTGTTTTTT. This translates into CASSQDRASEKLFF. The J gene is TRBJ1-4, the V gene TRBV11-2; 8 nucleotides agree with TRBD1. The CDR3 is 14 residues long. The germline V gene encodes CDR1 SGHAT and CDR2 FQNNGV. With 5 bases clipped from V and 7 bases from J, the junction kept 6 bases outside the gene matches.

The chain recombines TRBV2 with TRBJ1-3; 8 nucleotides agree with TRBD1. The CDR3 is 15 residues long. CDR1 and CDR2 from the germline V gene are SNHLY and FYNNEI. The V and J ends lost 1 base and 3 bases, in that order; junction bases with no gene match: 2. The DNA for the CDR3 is TGTGCCAGCAGTGAAGGGACAGGGTATGGAAACACCATATATTTT. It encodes CASSEGTGYGNTIYF. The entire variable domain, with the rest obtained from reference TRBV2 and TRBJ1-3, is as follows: EPEVTQTPSHQVTQMGQEVILRCVPISNHLYFYWYRQILGQKVEFLVSFYNNEISEKSEIFDDQFSVERPDGSNFTLKIRSTKLEDSAMYFCASSEGTGYGNTIYFGEGSWLTVV.

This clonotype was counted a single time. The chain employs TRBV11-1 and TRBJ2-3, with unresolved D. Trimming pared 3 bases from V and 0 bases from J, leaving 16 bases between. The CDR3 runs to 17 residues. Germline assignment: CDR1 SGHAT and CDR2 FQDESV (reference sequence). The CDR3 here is CASSFRSPLPSTDTQYF. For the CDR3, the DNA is TGTGCCAGCAGCTTTAGATCCCCCTTACCTAGCACAGATACGCAGTATTTT.

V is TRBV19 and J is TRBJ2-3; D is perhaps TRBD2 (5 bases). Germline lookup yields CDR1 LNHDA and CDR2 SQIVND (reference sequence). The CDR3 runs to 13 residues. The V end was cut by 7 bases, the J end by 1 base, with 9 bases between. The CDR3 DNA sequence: TGTGCCAGTACCACACTAGGCACAGATACGCAGTATTTT. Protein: CASTTLGTDTQYF.

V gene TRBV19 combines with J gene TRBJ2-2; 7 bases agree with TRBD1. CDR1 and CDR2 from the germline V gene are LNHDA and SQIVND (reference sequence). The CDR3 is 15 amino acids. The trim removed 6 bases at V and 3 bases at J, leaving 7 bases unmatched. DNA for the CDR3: TGTGCCAGTAGCCCACCCGGGACAGACACCGGGGAGCTGTTTTTT. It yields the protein CASSPPGTDTGELFF.

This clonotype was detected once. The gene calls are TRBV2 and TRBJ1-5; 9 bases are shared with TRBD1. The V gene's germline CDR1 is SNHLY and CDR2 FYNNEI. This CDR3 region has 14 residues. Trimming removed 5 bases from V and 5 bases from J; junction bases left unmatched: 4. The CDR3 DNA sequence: TGTGCCAGCAGTCCGGGACAGGGTCATCAGCCCCAGCATTTT. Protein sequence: CASSPGQGHQPQHF.

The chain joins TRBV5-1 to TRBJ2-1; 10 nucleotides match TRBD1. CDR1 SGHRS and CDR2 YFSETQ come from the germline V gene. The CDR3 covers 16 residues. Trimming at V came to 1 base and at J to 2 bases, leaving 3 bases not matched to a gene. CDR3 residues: CASSLYGTGAYNEQFF. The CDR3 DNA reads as TGCGCCAGCAGCTTGTACGGGACAGGGGCCTACAATGAGCAGTTCTTC.

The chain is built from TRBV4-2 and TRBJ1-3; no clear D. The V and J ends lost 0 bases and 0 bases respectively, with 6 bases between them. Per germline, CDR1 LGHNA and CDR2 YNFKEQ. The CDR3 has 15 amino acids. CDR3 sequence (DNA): TGTGCCAGCAGCCAAGATGAGCTCTCTGGAAACACCATATATTTT. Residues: CASSQDELSGNTIYF.

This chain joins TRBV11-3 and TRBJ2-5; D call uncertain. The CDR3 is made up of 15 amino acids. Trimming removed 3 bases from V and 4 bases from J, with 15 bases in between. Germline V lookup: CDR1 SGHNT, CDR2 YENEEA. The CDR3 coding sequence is TGTGCCAGCAGCTTCTGGGGAAACCCCAGAGAGACCCAGTACTTC. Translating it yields CASSFWGNPRETQYF.

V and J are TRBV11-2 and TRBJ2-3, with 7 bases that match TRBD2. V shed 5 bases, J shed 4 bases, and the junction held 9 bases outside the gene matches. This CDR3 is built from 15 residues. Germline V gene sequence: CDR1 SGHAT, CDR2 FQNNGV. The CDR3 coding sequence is TGTGCCAGCAGCCTAGGGGAGGGTTGGCCAGATACGCAGTATTTT. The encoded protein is CASSLGEGWPDTQYF.

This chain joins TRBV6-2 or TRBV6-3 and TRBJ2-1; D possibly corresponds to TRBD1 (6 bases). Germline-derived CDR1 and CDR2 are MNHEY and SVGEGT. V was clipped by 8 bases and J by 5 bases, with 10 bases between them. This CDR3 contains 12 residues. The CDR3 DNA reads TGTGCCAGCCGACAGGAAGACAATGAGCAGTTCTTC. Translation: CASRQEDNEQFF.

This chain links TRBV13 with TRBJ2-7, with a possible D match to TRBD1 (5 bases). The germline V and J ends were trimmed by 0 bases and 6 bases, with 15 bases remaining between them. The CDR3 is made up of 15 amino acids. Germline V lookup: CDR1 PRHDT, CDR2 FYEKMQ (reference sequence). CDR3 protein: CASSLGQGVYGEQYF. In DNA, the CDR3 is TGTGCCAGCAGCTTAGGCCAGGGCGTATATGGCGAGCAGTACTTC.

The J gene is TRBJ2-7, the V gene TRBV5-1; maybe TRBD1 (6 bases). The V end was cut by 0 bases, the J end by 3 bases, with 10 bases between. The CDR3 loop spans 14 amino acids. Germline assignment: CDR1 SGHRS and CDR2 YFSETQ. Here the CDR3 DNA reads TGCGCCAGCAGCTTGGAGACAGGAGGCTACGAGCAGTACTTC. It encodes CASSLETGGYEQYF.